Presented here are 5 T cell receptor beta chains from one specimen sequenced in a study of T cells in Graves' hyperthyroidism and ophthalmopathy. Amplified TCR beta CDR3 regions came from RNA transcripts. During a first-round RT-PCR of the TCR CDR3, the HTBI primer set was used. TCRdb used MiXCR to reprocess the multiplex PCR reads, holding one entry per CDR3 protein. The sample contains about 590,000 distinct CDR3 sequences, around 14% of which appear only once. The specimen sequenced was blood. These receptors were collected from a woman aged 25 to 39 with Graves' hyperthyroidism.

The rearrangement uses TRBV24-1 and TRBJ2-2; D is unclear. Per germline, CDR1 KGHDR and CDR2 SFDVKD. This CDR3 has 16 amino acids. The ends were cut back, 1 base at V and 1 base at J, with 9 bases in the middle. CDR3 in amino acids: CATSDLSRENTGELFF. The CDR3 DNA reads as TGTGCCACCAGTGATTTAAGCAGAGAGAACACCGGGGAGCTGTTTTTT.

This clonotype occurred many times. The chain is built from TRBV5-1 and TRBJ1-2; TRBD1 agrees at 9 bases. Germline loops: CDR1 SGHRS, CDR2 YFSETQ. The CDR3 is 15 amino acids. Unmatched junction bases numbered 13, after V lost 5 bases and J lost 8 bases. The CDR3 loop is CASSSGQGDGEGYTF. The CDR3 DNA sequence: TGCGCCAGCAGTTCGGGACAGGGCGATGGGGAGGGCTACACCTTC.

The sample holds a few counts of this clonotype. J is TRBJ1-1 and V is TRBV19; 8 nucleotides align to TRBD1. Germline trimming cut 4 bases from V and 5 bases from J; bases unmatched to any gene: 6. The CDR3 has 14 amino acids. Germline loops: CDR1 LNHDA, CDR2 SQIVND (reference sequence). DNA of the CDR3: TGTGCCAGTAGTAGGGCAGGGGGCTCTACTGAAGCTTTCTTT. Protein: CASSRAGGSTEAFF.

The table lists this clonotype with many counts. V is TRBV27 and J is TRBJ2-7; D call uncertain. The V and J ends lost 4 bases and 6 bases respectively, with 13 bases between them. The germline V gene encodes CDR1 MNHEY and CDR2 SMNVEV (reference sequence). CDR3 length: 13 amino acids. This CDR3 reads CASSSLGRFEQYF. CDR3 bases: TGTGCCAGCAGTTCCCTCGGACGATTCGAGCAGTACTTC.

This chain connects TRBV6-5 to TRBJ1-1, with D unclear. V gave up 2 bases and J gave up 3 bases, with 10 bases separating them. The germline V gene has CDR1 MNHEY and CDR2 SVGAGI. CDR3 length: 14 amino acids. CDR3 region: CASSYGELDTEAFF. The CDR3 coding sequence is TGTGCCAGCAGTTACGGGGAATTGGACACTGAAGCTTTCTTT.